This entry concerns a single T cell receptor beta chain. This table comes from immunoSEQ multiplex PCR, and its TCRdb copy is limited to in-frame clones, with some not included. The sample has tens of thousands of clones, around 82% seen once. These data belong to a study of blood T cell repertoires in COVID-19. Per the germline V gene, CDR1 is SGHNT and CDR2 is YYREEE (reference sequence). The CDR3 is 14 amino acids. V was pared by 3 bases and J by 3 bases, with 2 bases of the junction left unmatched. The sample comprised peripheral blood. The V gene is TRBV5-4, the J gene TRBJ2-5, with TRBD1 matching 10 bases. The clonotype was recovered from a human donor in a cohort sampled during active COVID-19. The CDR3 bases are TGTGCCAGCAGCTCCGGGACAGGGGAAGAGACCCAGTACTTC. Its translation: CASSSGTGEETQYF.